This entry lists 14 T cell receptor beta chains sequenced from one sample in a study of immune evolution from preneoplasia to lung adenocarcinoma. This table comes from immunoSEQ multiplex PCR, and its TCRdb copy is limited to in-frame clones, with some not included. Seen here are about 8,800 clones, 70% to 85% observed once, and the top ten hold 6.6%. The sample taken for sequencing was FFPE lung adenocarcinoma in situ tissue. The receptor source for this set is a person aged 60-79 years with lung adenocarcinoma.

The chain has TRBV5-1 and TRBJ1-1; 7 nucleotides agree with TRBD1. This CDR3 contains 14 residues. CDR1 and CDR2 from the germline V gene are SGHRS and YFSETQ. Trimming at V came to 0 bases and at J to 4 bases, leaving 3 bases not matched to a gene. The DNA for the CDR3 is TGCGCCAGCAGCTTGGACAGGGGAGGCACTGAAGCTTTCTTT. It specifies CASSLDRGGTEAFF.

V and J are TRBV5-1 and TRBJ2-1, with TRBD1 matching over 7 bases. From germline, CDR1 is SGHRS and CDR2 YFSETQ. This CDR3 spans 16 amino acids. J lost 2 bases, V lost 0 bases, and 5 bases had no gene match. This chain's CDR3 is CASSLGTGQAYNEQFF. Written as DNA, the CDR3 is TGCGCCAGCAGCTTGGGGACAGGTCAAGCCTACAATGAGCAGTTCTTC.

V usage is TRBV20-1 and J usage is TRBJ2-7; D is ambiguous. Trimming took 6 bases from V and 3 from J, leaving 9 bases between them. This CDR3 comprises 11 residues. CDR1 and CDR2 (germline): DFQATT, SNEGSKA (reference sequence). The CDR3 is CSAPYLYEQYF. The CDR3 bases are TGCAGTGCCCCTTACCTCTACGAGCAGTACTTC.

V is TRBV19 and J is TRBJ2-3; TRBD1 matches 10 bases. With V trimmed by 6 bases and J by 4 bases, 7 bases remained unmatched. The CDR3 has 15 amino acids. The germline CDR1 and CDR2 sequences are LNHDA and SQIVND (reference sequence). The CDR3 nucleotides are TGTGCCAGTAGCCGGGGACAGGGGTTCGCAGATACGCAGTATTTT. Translating it yields CASSRGQGFADTQYF.

The chain employs TRBV18 and TRBJ2-7; 8 positions match TRBD1. V lost 3 bases and J lost 6; bases outside the gene matches: 1. Germline-derived CDR1 and CDR2 are KGHSH and LQKENI. The CDR3 extends over 12 amino acids. This CDR3 reads CASSPDRAEQYF. CDR3 DNA sequence: TGTGCCAGCTCACCGGACAGGGCCGAGCAGTACTTC.

V and J are TRBV11-2 and TRBJ1-3; D gene unclear. The germline V gene encodes CDR1 SGHAT and CDR2 FQNNGV. V was pared by 3 bases and J by 2 bases, with 8 bases between. The CDR3 spans 14 residues. The DNA of the CDR3 is TGTGCCAGCAGCTTCCCGGGGACTGGAAACACCATATATTTT. Translation: CASSFPGTGNTIYF.

The CDR3 here is CASSLGGADTEAFF. DNA for the CDR3: TGTGCCAGCAGCTTAGGGGGGGCGGACACTGAAGCTTTCTTT. This chain joins TRBV7-8 and TRBJ1-1; D is perhaps TRBD1 (6 bases). CDR3 length: 14 residues. Trimming left V 1 base short and J 3 bases short, with 9 bases between. The germline V gene has CDR1 SGHVS and CDR2 FQNEAQ.

Turning to this clone: One end of the junction is discordant with germline, which a read error may explain. This chain joins TRBV7-7 and TRBJ2-2; D unresolved. The CDR3 sequence is 14 residues long. The germline gives CDR1 SSHAT, CDR2 FNYEAQ (reference sequence). The CDR3 coding sequence is TGTGCTAGCAGCTTATCAGGTCCCACCGGGGAGCTGTTTTTT. It yields the protein CASSLSGPTGELFF.

This clone was found once. The chain links TRBV18 to TRBJ2-5, with unresolved D. CDR1 KGHSH and CDR2 LQKENI come from the germline V gene. This CDR3 has 14 residues. Trimming left V 3 bases short and J 1 base short, with 9 bases between. CDR3 residues: CASSPPRVQETQYF. The CDR3 nucleotides are TGTGCCAGCTCACCCCCCCGGGTCCAAGAGACCCAGTACTTC.

The genes are TRBV27 and TRBJ1-6; D call uncertain. The ends were cut back, 3 bases at V and 0 bases at J, with 12 bases in the middle. CDR1 and CDR2 from the germline V gene are MNHEY and SMNVEV (reference sequence). The CDR3 has 17 amino acids. CDR3 residues: CASSFKGYSSYNSPLHF. CDR3 DNA sequence: TGTGCCAGCAGTTTTAAGGGTTACAGCTCCTATAATTCACCCCTCCACTTT.

The chain combines TRBV6-1 with TRBJ1-5, with D unresolved. Trimming pared 2 bases from V and 0 bases from J, leaving 11 bases between. Germline V lookup: CDR1 MNHNS, CDR2 SASEGT. The CDR3 is made up of 16 amino acids. For the CDR3, the DNA is TGTGCCAGCAGTGAATTGGTAACTTATAGCAATCAGCCCCAGCATTTT. Translating it yields CASSELVTYSNQPQHF.

This clone was recorded only once. This rearrangement joins TRBV5-8 to TRBJ2-1; D is possibly TRBD2 (6 bases). The CDR3 totals 14 residues. The ends were cut back, 4 bases at V and 4 bases at J, with 12 bases in the middle. The germline CDR1 and CDR2 sequences are SGHTS and YDEGEE. CDR3 amino acids: CASSRLDRYNEQFF. The DNA of the CDR3 is TGTGCCAGCAGCCGACTAGATCGATACAATGAGCAGTTCTTC.

The chain is built from TRBV7-3 and TRBJ2-3; perhaps TRBD2 as D (6 bases). Germline loops: CDR1 SGHTA, CDR2 FQGTGA. The V end was cut by 0 bases, the J end by 8 bases, with 15 bases between. The CDR3 is 15 residues long. The CDR3 loop reads CASSLTSEGVITQYF. The DNA for the CDR3 is TGTGCCAGCAGCTTAACTTCGGAGGGAGTAATTACGCAGTATTTT.

DNA of the CDR3: TGTGCCAGCAGCTCCGCGACAGGGTCCCCCTATGGCTACACCTTC. Translation: CASSSATGSPYGYTF. This chain uses TRBV9 with TRBJ1-2; the match to TRBD1 covers 7 bases. This CDR3 comprises 15 residues. Looked up from germline, CDR1 is SGDLS and CDR2 is YYNGEE. V lost 4 bases and J lost 4; bases outside the gene matches: 10.